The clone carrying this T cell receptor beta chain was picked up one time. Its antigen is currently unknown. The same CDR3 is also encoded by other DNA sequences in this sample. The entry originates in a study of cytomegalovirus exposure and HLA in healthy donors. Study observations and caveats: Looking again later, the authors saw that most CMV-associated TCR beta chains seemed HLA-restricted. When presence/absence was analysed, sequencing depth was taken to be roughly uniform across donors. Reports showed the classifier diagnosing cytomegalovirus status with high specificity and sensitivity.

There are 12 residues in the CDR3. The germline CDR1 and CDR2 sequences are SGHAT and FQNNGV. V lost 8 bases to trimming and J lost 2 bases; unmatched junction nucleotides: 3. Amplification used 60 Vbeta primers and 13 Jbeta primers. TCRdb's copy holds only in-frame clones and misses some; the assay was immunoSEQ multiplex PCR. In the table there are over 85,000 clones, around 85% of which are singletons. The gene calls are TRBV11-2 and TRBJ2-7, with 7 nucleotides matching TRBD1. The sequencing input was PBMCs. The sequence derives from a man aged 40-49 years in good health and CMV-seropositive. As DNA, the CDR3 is TGTGCCAGCCGACAGGGTCCCTACGAGCAGTACTTC. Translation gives CASRQGPYEQYF.